Listed here are 18 T cell receptor beta chains from one sample, sequenced in a study of cytomegalovirus exposure and HLA in healthy donors. Researchers ran the PCR with 60 Vbeta and 13 Jbeta primers. The repertoire was sequenced with immunoSEQ multiplex PCR; TCRdb's copy has only in-frame clones and lacks some. Among some 100,000 clones, about 79% were seen once, and the ten largest hold more than 0.95%. The sequenced sample consisted of PBMCs. These receptors were taken from a woman under 30 in good health and CMV-seronegative.

This clone has a handful of counts. The chain links TRBV6-4 to TRBJ2-7; 10 nucleotides match TRBD2. Germline V lookup: CDR1 MRHNA, CDR2 SNTAGT. The CDR3 consists of 16 residues. V dropped 0 bases and J dropped 12; count of bases not matched to a gene: 14. The CDR3 region has the DNA TGTGCCAGCAGTGACTCTCCACTACAACTAGCGGGGCGCCTGTACTTC. It is translated as CASSDSPLQLAGRLYF.

To note about this clone: The sample has other DNA sequences that encode this CDR3 too. The chain carries TRBV5-6 and TRBJ1-1; D is unclear. V lost 5 bases and J lost 0, with 8 bases in between. Germline CDR1 reads SGHDT; CDR2 reads YYEEEE. The CDR3 has 13 residues. Here the CDR3 DNA reads TGTGCCAGCAGTCAGGTGATGAACACTGAAGCTTTCTTT. Translated, it gives CASSQVMNTEAFF.

The chain joins TRBV15 to TRBJ2-7, with 11 bases lining up with TRBD2. The CDR3 has 16 amino acids. The junction had 5 bases not matched to a gene; V was cut back by 0 bases and J by 4 bases. Germline V gene lookup returns CDR1 LNHNV and CDR2 YYDKDF (reference sequence). CDR3 loop: CATSRDLTSGVYEQYF. The CDR3 DNA sequence: TGTGCCACCAGCAGAGATCTGACTAGCGGGGTTTACGAGCAGTACTTC.

V and J are TRBV11-2 and TRBJ1-1; D perhaps matches TRBD1 (5 bases). CDR1 is SGHAT and CDR2 is FQNNGV in the germline V gene. V shed 1 base and J shed 11 bases, with 20 bases lying between them. CDR3 length equals 15 residues. The DNA for the CDR3 is TGTGCCAGCAGCTTAGTAATAACAAGGGGCAGTAAGGCTTTCTTT. Translated: CASSLVITRGSKAFF. Full variable domain (missing parts from reference TRBV11-2 and TRBJ1-1): EAGVAQSPRYKIIEKRQSVAFWCNPISGHATLYWYQQILGQGPKLLIQFQNNGVVDDSQLPKDRFSAERLKGVDSTLKIQPAKLEDSAVYLCASSLVITRGSKAFFGQGTRLTVV.

The genes are TRBV18 and TRBJ1-3; D perhaps matches TRBD1 (5 bases). Germline V CDR1 and CDR2: KGHSH, LQKENI. Trimming cost V 0 bases and J 0 bases, with 6 bases left between them. This CDR3 has 15 residues. This CDR3 is CASSPPTGSGNTIYF. Here the CDR3 DNA reads TGTGCCAGCTCACCACCTACAGGCTCTGGAAACACCATATATTTT.

The chain joins TRBV11-2 to TRBJ2-7; 8 nucleotides line up with TRBD1. The junction had 10 bases not matched to a gene; V was cut back by 5 bases and J by 4 bases. The germline V gene encodes CDR1 SGHAT and CDR2 FQNNGV. The CDR3 loop spans 15 amino acids. DNA for the CDR3: TGTGCCAGCAGCCCAGGGGCAGGGGGCGGGTACGAGCAGTACTTC. This codes for CASSPGAGGGYEQYF.

J is TRBJ2-2 and V is TRBV7-6; D may be TRBD1 (5 bases). V lost 1 base, J lost 0 bases, and 9 bases lay in between. CDR3 length: 16 residues. The germline V gene encodes CDR1 SGHVS and CDR2 FNYEAQ. CDR3: CASSLGQTTNTGELFF. In nucleotides, the CDR3 is TGTGCCAGCAGCTTAGGACAGACCACGAACACCGGGGAGCTGTTTTTT. Drawing the rest from reference TRBV7-6 and TRBJ2-2, the complete variable domain is GAGVSQSPRYKVTKRGQDVALRCDPISGHVSLYWYRQALGQGPEFLTYFNYEAQQDKSGLPNDRFSAERPEGSISTLTIQRTEQRDSAMYRCASSLGQTTNTGELFFGEGSRLTVL.

The V call is TRBV27, the J call TRBJ1-6, with 7 bases fitting TRBD1. J was trimmed by 4 bases and V by 6 bases; bases with no gene match: 3. CDR3 size: 14 residues. Germline V gives CDR1 MNHEY, CDR2 SMNVEV (reference sequence). CDR3 nucleotide sequence: TGTGCCAGCAGATGGGGACAGTATAATTCACCCCTCCACTTT. Its protein product is CASRWGQYNSPLHF.

The V gene is TRBV29-1, the J gene TRBJ2-2, with 7 bases identical to TRBD1. Germline CDR1 is SQVTM and CDR2 is ANQGSEA. This CDR3 has 13 amino acids. J was trimmed by 5 bases and V by 6 bases; bases with no gene match: 6. CDR3 DNA sequence: TGCAGCGTGGGGACAGTACCTACCGGGGAGCTGTTTTTT. It is translated as CSVGTVPTGELFF.

This chain uses TRBV27 with TRBJ2-5; 12 bases are a match to TRBD2. The last part of the DNA fits TRBJ2-7 better; the J call may be wrong. The CDR3 covers 16 residues. Germline V gene data show CDR1 as MNHEY and CDR2 as SMNVEV (reference sequence). The CDR3 spells CASSLKGLAGNYEQYF. In DNA form, the CDR3 reads TGTGCCAGCAGTTTAAAAGGACTAGCGGGAAACTACGAGCAGTACTTC.

V and J are TRBV7-9 and TRBJ1-1; a possible D gene is TRBD1 (6 bases). The CDR3 consists of 17 residues. Germline CDR1 is SEHNR and CDR2 is FQNEAQ (reference sequence). V dropped 0 bases and J dropped 0 bases, with 14 bases sitting between them. CDR3 sequence (DNA): TGTGCCAGCAGCTTAGCGCCCCACAGGGACATGAACACTGAAGCTTTCTTT. Its translation is CASSLAPHRDMNTEAFF.

V gene TRBV7-2 combines with J gene TRBJ2-7, with 9 positions matching TRBD2. The CDR3 covers 14 residues. Germline CDR1 and CDR2: SGHTA and FQGNSA. Trimming removed 5 bases from V and 3 bases from J; junction bases left unmatched: 5. The CDR3 loop is CASSHTREGYEQYF. The CDR3 DNA sequence: TGTGCCAGCAGCCATACGCGGGAGGGCTACGAGCAGTACTTC.

The chain carries TRBV19 and TRBJ2-3, with 9 bases matching TRBD2. The CDR3 is 15 amino acids. The ends lost 5 bases at V and 2 bases at J; junction bases unmatched: 5. In germline, CDR1 is LNHDA, CDR2 SQIVND (reference sequence). The CDR3 sequence: CASSPSGDTTDTQYF. The CDR3 coding sequence is TGTGCCAGTAGTCCTAGCGGGGATACCACAGATACGCAGTATTTT.

In this sample, this clone turned up once. The rearrangement links TRBV7-9 to TRBJ2-5, with 11 bases identical to TRBD2. With V trimmed by 5 bases and J by 2 bases, 16 bases remained unmatched. The germline CDR1 and CDR2 sequences are SEHNR and FQNEAQ (reference sequence). CDR3 length: 19 amino acids. Here the CDR3 reads CASSPRDSGGAWSQETQYF. CDR3 sequence (DNA): TGTGCCAGCAGCCCCCGGGATAGCGGGGGGGCCTGGAGTCAAGAGACCCAGTACTTC. Based on the CDR3 plus reference TRBV7-9 and TRBJ2-5, the full variable domain is DTGVSQNPRHKITKRGQNVTFRCDPISEHNRLYWYRQTLGQGPEFLTYFQNEAQLEKSRLLSDRFSAERPKGSFSTLEIQRTEQGDSAMYLCASSPRDSGGAWSQETQYFGPGTRLLVL.

There are a few counts of this clone. The CDR3 DNA is TGTGCCAGCAGCACCTACCGGGACAGGTCCTACAATGAGCAGTTCTTC. It yields the protein CASSTYRDRSYNEQFF. V usage is TRBV27 and J usage is TRBJ2-1; 8 positions agree with TRBD1. V was pared by 6 bases and J by 1 base, with 8 bases of the junction left unmatched. The germline V gene encodes CDR1 MNHEY and CDR2 SMNVEV (reference sequence). This CDR3 is 16 amino acids long.

This chain connects TRBV9 to TRBJ1-6, with 8 bases fitting TRBD1. With 3 bases clipped from V and 10 bases from J, the junction kept 9 bases outside the gene matches. Germline CDR1 reads SGDLS; CDR2 reads YYNGEE. CDR3 size: 15 residues. The CDR3: CASSAQGAAGSPLHF. CDR3 nucleotides: TGTGCCAGCAGCGCGCAGGGGGCGGCAGGCTCACCCCTCCACTTT.

The chain recombines TRBV2 with TRBJ1-4, with D tentatively TRBD1 (6 bases). The CDR3 is 13 residues long. Germline V CDR1 and CDR2: SNHLY, FYNNEI. The V gene lost 6 bases and the J gene lost 8 bases, with 13 bases spanning the gap. The CDR3 is CASSGQPTEKLFF. CDR3 in DNA: TGTGCCAGCAGCGGACAGCCGACGGAAAAACTGTTTTTT.

The gene calls are TRBV29-1 and TRBJ2-3, with D perhaps matching TRBD1 (6 bases). Germline-derived CDR1 and CDR2 are SQVTM and ANQGSEA. V was cut by 0 bases and J by 2 bases, with 9 bases left in between. This CDR3 contains 14 residues. This CDR3 reads CSVEDDRITDTQYF. The CDR3 DNA follows: TGCAGCGTTGAAGATGACAGGATCACAGATACGCAGTATTTT.